This record covers a single T cell receptor beta chain. Its antigen is unknown. The data are from a study of shared clonotypes between healthy human individuals. The assay used deep level. Clones were sequenced by immunoSEQ multiplex PCR, and TCRdb holds only the in-frame ones, with some missing. The data show 1,100,000 or so clones, around three quarters seen once. Study outcomes and limitations: Among the subsets, naive ones generally showed larger estimated richness than memory ones. Read depth was anticipated to influence clonotype sharing among donors.

This sequence originates from a man aged 18 to 29 in good health. Some clones in this sample may be carry-over from other donors' samples. Sequencing used memory CD4+ T cells from PBMCs. Subset denoted: CD45RA-negative fraction.

Written as DNA, the CDR3 is TGTGCCAGCTCACACGAGATCACCGGGGAGCTGTTTTTT. Protein sequence: CASSHEITGELFF. This chain connects TRBV18 to TRBJ2-2, with unresolved D. V lost 4 bases and J lost 4, with 7 bases in between. In germline, CDR1 is KGHSH, CDR2 LQKENI. CDR3 length: 13 residues.